The T cell receptor beta chain described here comes from a study of CD8 T cells in ankylosing spondylitis. Each CDR3 protein gets one entry after TCRdb re-called the 5' RACE reads with MiXCR. The table has some 240,000 distinct CDR3 sequences, 20% to 30% seen once; the top ten hold approximately 0.61%. This clonotype was obtained from a male donor with ankylosing spondylitis or in good health (not recorded which). Sequences were obtained from blood, either unsorted or a sorted T cell fraction (not recorded which).

Here the CDR3 DNA reads TGCAGTGCCCCGACCGGGTACCAAGAGACCCAGTACTTC. It yields the protein CSAPTGYQETQYF. The rearrangement uses TRBV20-1 and TRBJ2-5, with unresolved D. This CDR3 contains 13 residues. The V end lost 6 bases, the J end lost 0 bases, and 11 bases lay between the germline ends. CDR1 is DFQATT and CDR2 is SNEGSKA in the germline V gene (reference sequence).